Presented here are 19 T cell receptor beta chains from one specimen sequenced in a study of blood T cell repertoires in COVID-19. Produced via immunoSEQ multiplex PCR; TCRdb's table is partial and in-frame only. The top ten clones hold approximately 2.2% of a sample with 250,000 to 350,000 clones, approximately 86% of them seen once. The sequenced sample consisted of peripheral blood. Receptor source: a man between 18 and 35 years old with active or convalescent COVID-19.

The V gene is TRBV5-6, the J gene TRBJ1-5; the D is unclear. V gave up 0 bases and J gave up 2 bases, with 9 bases separating them. The CDR3 is 15 residues long. CDR1 and CDR2 (germline): SGHDT, YYEEEE. CDR3 in amino acids: CASSLVAEGNQPQHF. CDR3 DNA sequence: TGTGCCAGCAGCTTGGTTGCCGAGGGCAATCAGCCCCAGCATTTT.

The rearrangement links TRBV3-1 (or the pseudogene TRBV3-2) to TRBJ2-1; TRBD2 aligns across 10 bases. With V trimmed by 3 bases and J by 3 bases, 5 bases remained unmatched. Germline values: CDR1 LGHDT, CDR2 YNNKEL (reference sequence). The CDR3 is 16 amino acids. CDR3 DNA sequence: TGTGCCAGCAGCCAGGTATCTAGCGGGGGCTACAATGAGCAGTTCTTC. This encodes CASSQVSSGGYNEQFF.

This rearrangement joins TRBV18 to TRBJ2-7; TRBD2 aligns across 8 bases. The CDR3 loop spans 15 amino acids. The trim removed 1 base at V and 2 bases at J, leaving 4 bases unmatched. Germline loops: CDR1 KGHSH, CDR2 LQKENI. The chain's CDR3 is CASSPLGLGAYEQYF. The CDR3 DNA follows: TGTGCCAGCTCACCACTGGGACTAGGGGCCTACGAGCAGTACTTC.

The chain links TRBV5-1 to TRBJ2-1; 9 bases line up with TRBD2. Germline CDR1 is SGHRS and CDR2 is YFSETQ. The CDR3 sequence is 16 residues long. Trimming cost V 0 bases and J 9 bases; bases outside gene matches: 10. For the CDR3, the DNA is TGCGCCAGCAGCTTGGTCGGTAGCGGGGGCCCCGGTGAGCAGTTCTTC. As protein: CASSLVGSGGPGEQFF.

The count of this clone is one. The V gene is TRBV7-2, the J gene TRBJ1-3, with D perhaps TRBD1 (5 bases). Trimming took 5 bases from V and 2 from J, leaving 16 bases between them. CDR1 is SGHTA, CDR2 FQGNSA, per germline. This CDR3 has 16 amino acids. The CDR3 loop reads CASSEDPGGAGNTIYF. The DNA of the CDR3 is TGTGCCAGCAGCGAGGACCCAGGAGGGGCTGGAAACACCATATATTTT.

This sequence joins TRBV7-9 and TRBJ1-5; D remains ambiguous. Trimming shortened V by 5 bases and J by 7 bases, and 15 bases separated the two germline ends. This CDR3 region has 14 residues. Germline V gene sequence: CDR1 SEHNR, CDR2 FQNEAQ (reference sequence). CDR3 sequence: CASSRPGFGQPQHF. In DNA, the CDR3 is TGTGCCAGCAGCCGACCAGGATTTGGACAGCCCCAGCATTTT.

The chain combines TRBV5-1 with TRBJ1-5, with D possibly TRBD1 on 5 matching bases. CDR1 is SGHRS, CDR2 YFSETQ, per germline. The CDR3 runs 14 residues. The V end was cut by 0 bases, the J end by 3 bases, with 7 bases between. This chain's CDR3 is CASSLEGVNQPQHF. In DNA, the CDR3 is TGCGCCAGCAGCTTGGAAGGGGTCAATCAGCCCCAGCATTTT.

V and J are TRBV5-1 and TRBJ2-1, with D maybe TRBD1 (6 bases). Germline assignment: CDR1 SGHRS and CDR2 YFSETQ. V was trimmed by 7 bases and J by 4 bases, leaving 21 bases between them. The CDR3 totals 16 residues. The CDR3 bases are TGCGCCAGCGGCCGCTCGGCCTTGGGACAATACAATGAGCAGTTCTTC. Protein product: CASGRSALGQYNEQFF.

The chain links TRBV9 to TRBJ1-1, with TRBD1 as a possible D gene (6 bases). This CDR3 is built from 15 residues. CDR1 is SGDLS and CDR2 is YYNGEE in the germline V gene. V lost 3 bases to trimming and J lost 0 bases, with 12 bases between them. The CDR3 DNA sequence: TGTGCCAGCAGCGACGGGGACAACATGAACACTGAAGCTTTCTTT. Residues: CASSDGDNMNTEAFF.

This clone was recorded once. CDR3 nucleotide sequence: TGTGCCAGCTCACCACGGCTAGCGGGAGGGCCAGAGACCCAGTACTTC. This translates into CASSPRLAGGPETQYF. This rearrangement joins TRBV18 to TRBJ2-5; 12 positions match TRBD2. V lost 1 base and J lost 4; bases outside the gene matches: 4. Germline V gives CDR1 KGHSH, CDR2 LQKENI. The CDR3 consists of 16 residues.

This sequence joins TRBV10-3 and TRBJ2-1, with TRBD1 matching over 10 bases. V was pared by 4 bases and J by 7 bases, with 7 bases of the junction left unmatched. Germline V gene sequence: CDR1 ENHRY, CDR2 SYGVKD. This CDR3 has 15 residues. The CDR3 region has the DNA TGTGCCATCAGTGGCCGAGGGACAGGGGAAAATGAGCAGTTCTTC. Its protein product is CAISGRGTGENEQFF.

The genes are TRBV29-1 and TRBJ1-2; D is perhaps TRBD1 (6 bases). Germline V CDR1 and CDR2: SQVTM, ANQGSEA. V was pared by 6 bases and J by 3 bases, with 14 bases between. The CDR3 runs 13 residues. CDR3: CSVSWTVDYGYTF. The DNA of the CDR3 is TGCAGCGTGAGCTGGACAGTAGACTATGGCTACACCTTC.

This chain connects TRBV18 to TRBJ1-3; D perhaps matches TRBD1 (6 bases). Germline values: CDR1 KGHSH, CDR2 LQKENI. The germline V and J ends were trimmed by 4 bases and 4 bases, with 14 bases remaining between them. This CDR3 has 15 residues. In nucleotides, the CDR3 is TGTGCCAGCTCACTCGGCGGGGGGCAAGGAAACACCATATATTTT. This sequence encodes CASSLGGGQGNTIYF. The full variable domain, rest sourced from reference TRBV18 and TRBJ1-3, is NAGVMQNPRHLVRRRGQEARLRCSPMKGHSHVYWYRQLPEEGLKFMVYLQKENIIDESGMPKERFSAEFPKEGPSILRIQQVVRGDSAAYFCASSLGGGQGNTIYFGEGSWLTVV.

The chain joins TRBV5-1 to TRBJ1-3; D gene unclear. V lost 0 bases to trimming and J lost 2 bases, with 6 bases between them. Looked up from germline, CDR1 is SGHRS and CDR2 is YFSETQ. CDR3 length: 14 residues. The CDR3 region has the DNA TGCGCCAGCAGCTTGGGGGCAGCTGGAAACACCATATATTTT. The encoded protein is CASSLGAAGNTIYF. Complete variable domain (other parts from reference TRBV5-1 and TRBJ1-3): KAGVTQTPRYLIKTRGQQVTLSCSPISGHRSVSWYQQTPGQGLQFLFEYFSETQRNKGNFPGRFSGRQFSNSRSEMNVSTLELGDSALYLCASSLGAAGNTIYFGEGSWLTVV.

This clone has a handful of counts. Here the CDR3 reads CASSFQGSYSPLHF. The CDR3 DNA reads TGTGCCAGCAGTTTCCAGGGGTCATACTCACCCCTCCACTTT. The chain recombines TRBV28 with TRBJ1-6, with a weak D call TRBD1 (6 bases). Germline V gene sequence: CDR1 MDHEN, CDR2 SYDVKM. With 3 bases removed from V and 10 bases from J, the gap between germline ends came to 13 bases. The CDR3 spans 14 residues.

The rearrangement uses TRBV15 and TRBJ1-3, with 7 bases aligning to TRBD1. The V gene's germline CDR1 is LNHNV and CDR2 YYDKDF (reference sequence). The V gene end was trimmed by 4 bases and the J gene end by 2 bases; junction bases not matched to a gene: 5. CDR3 size: 15 residues. CDR3 sequence: CATSIIDRAGNTIYF. The CDR3 DNA is TGTGCCACCAGCATCATCGACAGGGCTGGAAACACCATATATTTT.

The chain employs TRBV3-1 (or the pseudogene TRBV3-2) and TRBJ2-2; D is ambiguous. Per the germline V gene, CDR1 is LGHDT and CDR2 is YNNKEL (reference sequence). V shed 4 bases and J shed 4 bases, with 4 bases lying between them. The CDR3 runs to 12 residues. In DNA, the CDR3 is TGTGCCAGCAGCCCAGGCACCGGGGAGCTGTTTTTT. It encodes CASSPGTGELFF.

This clone was seen just once. The chain carries TRBV7-2 and TRBJ2-1, with 9 bases matching TRBD2. The germline CDR1 and CDR2 sequences are SGHTA and FQGNSA. The CDR3 totals 19 residues. The J segment lost 6 bases and the V segment lost 2 bases, leaving 17 bases of the junction unmatched. This CDR3 reads CASSLRMGRREGLSNEQFF. Here the CDR3 DNA reads TGTGCCAGCAGCTTAAGGATGGGTCGGCGGGAGGGCCTCTCCAATGAGCAGTTCTTC.

This clone was seen just once. This chain joins TRBV5-1 and TRBJ1-3; 7 bases line up with TRBD1. This CDR3 spans 16 amino acids. Germline V gene lookup returns CDR1 SGHRS and CDR2 YFSETQ. The trim removed 4 bases at V and 2 bases at J, leaving 9 bases unmatched. CDR3 sequence reads: CASSQGDAGPGNTIYF. CDR3 DNA sequence: TGCGCCAGCAGCCAGGGGGACGCCGGGCCTGGAAACACCATATATTTT.